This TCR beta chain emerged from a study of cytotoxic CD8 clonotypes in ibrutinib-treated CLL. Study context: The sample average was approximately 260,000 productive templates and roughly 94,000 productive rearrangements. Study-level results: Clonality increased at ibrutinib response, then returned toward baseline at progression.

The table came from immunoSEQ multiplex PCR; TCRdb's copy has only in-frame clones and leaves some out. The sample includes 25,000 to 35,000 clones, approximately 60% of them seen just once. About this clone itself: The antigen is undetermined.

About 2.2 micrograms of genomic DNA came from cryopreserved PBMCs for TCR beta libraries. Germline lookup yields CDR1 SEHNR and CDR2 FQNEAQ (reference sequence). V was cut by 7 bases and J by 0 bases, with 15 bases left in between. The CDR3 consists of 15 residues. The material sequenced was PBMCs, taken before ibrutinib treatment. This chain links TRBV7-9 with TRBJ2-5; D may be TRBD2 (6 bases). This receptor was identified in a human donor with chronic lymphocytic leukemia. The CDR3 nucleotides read TGTGCCAGCATCGTTAGCGGAGAATACCAAGAGACCCAGTACTTC. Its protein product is CASIVSGEYQETQYF.